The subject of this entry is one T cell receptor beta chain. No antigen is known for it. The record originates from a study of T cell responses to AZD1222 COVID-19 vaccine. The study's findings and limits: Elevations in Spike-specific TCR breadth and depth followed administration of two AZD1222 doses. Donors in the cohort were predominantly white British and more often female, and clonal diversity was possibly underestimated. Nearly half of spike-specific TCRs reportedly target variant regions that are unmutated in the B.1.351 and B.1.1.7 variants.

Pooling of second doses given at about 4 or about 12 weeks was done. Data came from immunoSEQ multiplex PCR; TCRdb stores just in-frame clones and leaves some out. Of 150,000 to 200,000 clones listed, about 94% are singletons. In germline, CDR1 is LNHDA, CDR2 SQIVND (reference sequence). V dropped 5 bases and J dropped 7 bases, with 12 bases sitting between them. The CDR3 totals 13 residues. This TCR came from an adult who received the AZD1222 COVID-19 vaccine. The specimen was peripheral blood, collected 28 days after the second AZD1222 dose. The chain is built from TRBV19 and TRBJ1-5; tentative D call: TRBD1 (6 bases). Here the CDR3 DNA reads TGTGCCAGTAGTTACCCGCAGGGGCAGCCCCAGCATTTT. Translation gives CASSYPQGQPQHF.